This T cell receptor (beta chain) was obtained from a study of Graves' ophthalmopathy and Graves' hyperthyroidism. RNA served as the template for amplifying TCR beta CDR3 regions. RT-PCR was first run with HTBI primers, then multiplex PCR in a second round. TCRdb re-analysed the multiplex PCR reads in MiXCR, keeping a single row per CDR3 protein. The sample lists 400,000 or so distinct CDR3 sequences, roughly 14% occurring once. This clonotype has a count of ten or more. A much larger clone sits a single nucleotide away, making a read error possible. The CDR3 is made up of 13 amino acids. Looked up from germline, CDR1 is MNHNS and CDR2 is SASEGT. Trimming took off 6 bases at V and 0 bases at J, with 8 bases between the two ends.

The specimen was peripheral blood. This TCR was sampled from a woman in her late teens or twenties with stable Graves' hyperthyroidism. The genes are TRBV6-1 and TRBJ1-1, with D hard to call. Here the CDR3 reads CASRQRLNTEAFF. CDR3 nucleotide sequence: TGTGCCAGCAGACAACGGCTGAACACTGAAGCTTTCTTT.